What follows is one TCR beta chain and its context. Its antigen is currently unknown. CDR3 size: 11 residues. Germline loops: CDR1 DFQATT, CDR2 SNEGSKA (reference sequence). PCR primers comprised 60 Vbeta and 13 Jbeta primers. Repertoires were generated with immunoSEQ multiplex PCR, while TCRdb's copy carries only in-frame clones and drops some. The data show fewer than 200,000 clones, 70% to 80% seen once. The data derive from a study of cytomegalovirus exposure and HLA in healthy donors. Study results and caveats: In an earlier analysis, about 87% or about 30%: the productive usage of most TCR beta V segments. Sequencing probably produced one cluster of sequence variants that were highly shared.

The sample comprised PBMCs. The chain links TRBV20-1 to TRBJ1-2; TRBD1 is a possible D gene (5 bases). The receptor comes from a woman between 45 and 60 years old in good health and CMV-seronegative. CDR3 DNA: TGCACGGTGGGGCTGAACTATGGCTACACCTTC. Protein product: CTVGLNYGYTF.